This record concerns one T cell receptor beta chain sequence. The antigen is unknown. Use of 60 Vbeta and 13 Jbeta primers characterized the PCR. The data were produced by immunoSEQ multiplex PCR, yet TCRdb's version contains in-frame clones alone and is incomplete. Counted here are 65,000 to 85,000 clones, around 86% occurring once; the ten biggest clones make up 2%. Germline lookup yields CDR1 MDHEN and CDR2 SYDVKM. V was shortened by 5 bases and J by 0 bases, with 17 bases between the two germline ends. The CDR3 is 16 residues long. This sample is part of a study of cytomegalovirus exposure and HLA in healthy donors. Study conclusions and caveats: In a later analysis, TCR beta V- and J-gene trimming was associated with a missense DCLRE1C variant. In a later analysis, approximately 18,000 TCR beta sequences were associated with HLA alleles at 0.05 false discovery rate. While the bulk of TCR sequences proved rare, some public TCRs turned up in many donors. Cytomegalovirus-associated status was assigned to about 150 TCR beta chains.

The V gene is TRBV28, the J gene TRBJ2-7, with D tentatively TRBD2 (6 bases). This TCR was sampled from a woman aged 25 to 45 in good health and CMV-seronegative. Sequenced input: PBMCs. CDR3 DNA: TGTGCCAGCAGTCATGGGGGGAAGGGGAACTCCTACGAGCAGTACTTC. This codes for CASSHGGKGNSYEQYF. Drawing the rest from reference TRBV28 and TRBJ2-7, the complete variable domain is DVKVTQSSRYLVKRTGEKVFLECVQDMDHENMFWYRQDPGLGLRLIYFSYDVKMKEKGDIPEGYSVSREKKERFSLILESASTNQTSMYLCASSHGGKGNSYEQYFGPGTRLTVT.